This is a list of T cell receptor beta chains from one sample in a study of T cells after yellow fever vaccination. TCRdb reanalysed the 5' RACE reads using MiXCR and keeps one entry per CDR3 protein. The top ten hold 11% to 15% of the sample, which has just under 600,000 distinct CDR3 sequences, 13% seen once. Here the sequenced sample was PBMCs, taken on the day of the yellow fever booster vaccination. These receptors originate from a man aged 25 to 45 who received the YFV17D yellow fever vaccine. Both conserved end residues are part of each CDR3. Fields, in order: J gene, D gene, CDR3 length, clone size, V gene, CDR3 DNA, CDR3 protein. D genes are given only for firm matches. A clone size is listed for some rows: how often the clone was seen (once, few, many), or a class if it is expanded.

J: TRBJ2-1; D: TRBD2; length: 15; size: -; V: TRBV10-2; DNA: TGCGCCAGCACCCCCGGAGCGGGAGGGCCCTATGAGCAGTTCTTC; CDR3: CASTPGAGGPYEQFF
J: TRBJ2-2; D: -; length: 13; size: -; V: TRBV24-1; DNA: TGTGCCACCAGTGATGCTCGGGCCGGGGAGCTGTTTTTT; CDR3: CATSDARAGELFF
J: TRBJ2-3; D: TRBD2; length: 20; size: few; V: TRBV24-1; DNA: TGTGCCACCAGTGATCCCTCGGTAGCGGGAGCCGACTCCACCACAGATACGCAGTATTTT; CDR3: CATSDPSVAGADSTTDTQYF
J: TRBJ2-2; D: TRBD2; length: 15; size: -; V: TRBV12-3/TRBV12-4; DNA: TGTGCCAGCAGTTTTTTCCTAGCGGGAACCGGGGAGCTGTTTTTT; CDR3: CASSFFLAGTGELFF
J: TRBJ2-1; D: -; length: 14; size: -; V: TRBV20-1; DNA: TGCTGTGCTAGTTGGCCGATGGCGGGGACTGAGCAGTTCTTC; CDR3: CCASWPMAGTEQFF
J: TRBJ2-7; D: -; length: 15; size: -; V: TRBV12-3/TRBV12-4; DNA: TGTGCCAGCAGTTTAAGGCCTGAATTGGGGGTCGAGCAGTACTTC; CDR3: CASSLRPELGVEQYF
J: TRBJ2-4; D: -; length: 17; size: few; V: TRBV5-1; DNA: TGCGCCAGCAGCCCCACGATTGGGGGGGCGGCCAAAAACATTCAGTACTTC; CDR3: CASSPTIGGAAKNIQYF
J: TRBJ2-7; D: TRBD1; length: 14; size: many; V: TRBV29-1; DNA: TGCAGCGTGGCACACACTGACAGGGGCTACGAGCAGTACTTC; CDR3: CSVAHTDRGYEQYF
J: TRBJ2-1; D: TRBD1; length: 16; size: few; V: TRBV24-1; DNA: TGTGCCACCAGTGATTTGTACGGACAGGGGGTACCCAGCCTGTTCTTC; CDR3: CATSDLYGQGVPSLFF
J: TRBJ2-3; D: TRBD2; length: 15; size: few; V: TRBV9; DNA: TGTGCCAGCAGCGTAGGACTAGCGGTGCAAGATACGCAGTATTTT; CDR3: CASSVGLAVQDTQYF
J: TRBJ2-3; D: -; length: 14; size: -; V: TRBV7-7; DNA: TGTGCTAGCAGCTTATCTCCGGGCACAGATACGCAGTATTTT; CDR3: CASSLSPGTDTQYF
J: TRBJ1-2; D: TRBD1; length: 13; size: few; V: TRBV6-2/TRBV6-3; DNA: TGTGCCAGCAGCAGGACAGGGGACTATGGCTACACCTTC; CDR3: CASSRTGDYGYTF
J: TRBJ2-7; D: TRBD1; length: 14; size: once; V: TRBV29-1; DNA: TGCAGCGTTGCAACCCTGACAGGGGGCTTCGGGCAGTACTTC; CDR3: CSVATLTGGFGQYF
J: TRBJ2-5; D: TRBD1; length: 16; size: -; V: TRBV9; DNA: TGTGCCAGCAGCGGAGGAGAGGGGACAGGGGAAAAGACCCAGTACTTC; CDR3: CASSGGEGTGEKTQYF
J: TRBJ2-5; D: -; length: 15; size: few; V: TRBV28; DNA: TGTGCCAGCACCTCTCAAGGGACTTGGGTAGAGACCCAGTACTTC; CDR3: CASTSQGTWVETQYF
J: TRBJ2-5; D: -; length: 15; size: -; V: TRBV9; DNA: TGTGCCAGCAGCCCCGGGGGATGGGGTAAAGAGACCCAGTACTTC; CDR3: CASSPGGWGKETQYF
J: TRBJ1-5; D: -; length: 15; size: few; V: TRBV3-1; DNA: TGTGCCAGCAGCCAGGGGGCTTGGAGCAATCAGCCCCAGCATTTT; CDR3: CASSQGAWSNQPQHF
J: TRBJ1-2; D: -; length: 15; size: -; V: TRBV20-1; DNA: TGCAGTGCCGGACTGGGGACTAAACGCAACTATGGCTACACCTTC; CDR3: CSAGLGTKRNYGYTF
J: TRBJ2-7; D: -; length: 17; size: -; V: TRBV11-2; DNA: TGTGCCAGCAGCTTAGAGGGGCGGCCAACCCTCTCCTACGAGCAGTACTTC; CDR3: CASSLEGRPTLSYEQYF
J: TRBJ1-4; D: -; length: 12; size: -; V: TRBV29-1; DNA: TGCAGCGTTTCAGGGTTGTTTGAAAAACTGTTTTTT; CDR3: CSVSGLFEKLFF
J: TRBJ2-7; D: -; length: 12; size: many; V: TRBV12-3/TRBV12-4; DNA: TGTGCCAGCAGGAGGGAAACCTACGAGCAGTACTTC; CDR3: CASRRETYEQYF
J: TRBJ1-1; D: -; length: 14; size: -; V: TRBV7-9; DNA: TGTGCCAGCAGTAGGGACATATGGAACACTGAAGCTTTCTTT; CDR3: CASSRDIWNTEAFF
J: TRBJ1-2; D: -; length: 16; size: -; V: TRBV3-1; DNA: TGTGCCAGCAGCCCCCTGCGGGGAAGGTCCGACTATGGCTACACCTTC; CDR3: CASSPLRGRSDYGYTF
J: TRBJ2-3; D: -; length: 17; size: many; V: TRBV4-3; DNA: TGCGCCAGCAGCCATAAAAGGACAGCGAGGGCGGCAGATACGCAGTATTTT; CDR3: CASSHKRTARAADTQYF
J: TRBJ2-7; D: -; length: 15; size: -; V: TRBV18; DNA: TGTGCCAGCTCACCAGCGCGGGGAAGATTGGACGAGCAGTACTTC; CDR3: CASSPARGRLDEQYF
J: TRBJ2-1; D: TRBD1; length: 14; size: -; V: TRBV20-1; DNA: TGCAGTGCCGACGGAACCCCAGGGGGAGTTGAGCAGTTCTTC; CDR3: CSADGTPGGVEQFF
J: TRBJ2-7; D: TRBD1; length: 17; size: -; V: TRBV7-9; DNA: TGTGCCAGCAGCTTAGGCCGTTACAGGGGGGCTGTAGACGAGCAGTACTTC; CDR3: CASSLGRYRGAVDEQYF
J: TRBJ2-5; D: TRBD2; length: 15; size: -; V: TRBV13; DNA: TGTGCCAGCAGCTTAGGTCGGGAGGACCAAGAGACCCAGTACTTC; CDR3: CASSLGREDQETQYF
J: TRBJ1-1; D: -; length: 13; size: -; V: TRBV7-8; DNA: -; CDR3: CASSFGQGTEVFF
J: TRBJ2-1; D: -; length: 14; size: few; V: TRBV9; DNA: TGTGCCACCCCAGGCTCTTGCTCCTACAATGAGCAGTTCTTC; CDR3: CATPGSCSYNEQFF